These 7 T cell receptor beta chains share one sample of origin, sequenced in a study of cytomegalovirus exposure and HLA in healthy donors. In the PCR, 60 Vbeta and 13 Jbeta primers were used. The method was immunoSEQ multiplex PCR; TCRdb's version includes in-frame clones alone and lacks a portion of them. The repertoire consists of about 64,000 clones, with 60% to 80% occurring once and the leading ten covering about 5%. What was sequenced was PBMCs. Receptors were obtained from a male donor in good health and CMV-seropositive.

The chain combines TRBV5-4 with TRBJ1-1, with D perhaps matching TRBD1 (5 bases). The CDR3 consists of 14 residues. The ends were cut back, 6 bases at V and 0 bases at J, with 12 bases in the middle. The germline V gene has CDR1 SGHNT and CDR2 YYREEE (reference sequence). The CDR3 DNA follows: TGTGCCAGCACCGGGGGTGGGATGAACACTGAAGCTTTCTTT. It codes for CASTGGGMNTEAFF.

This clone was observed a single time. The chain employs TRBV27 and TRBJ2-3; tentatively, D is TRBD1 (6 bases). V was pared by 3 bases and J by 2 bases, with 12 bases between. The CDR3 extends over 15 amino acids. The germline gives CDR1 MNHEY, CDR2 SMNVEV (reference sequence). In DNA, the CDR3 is TGTGCCAGCAGTTTCTCACAGGGAACCACAGATACGCAGTATTTT. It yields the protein CASSFSQGTTDTQYF.

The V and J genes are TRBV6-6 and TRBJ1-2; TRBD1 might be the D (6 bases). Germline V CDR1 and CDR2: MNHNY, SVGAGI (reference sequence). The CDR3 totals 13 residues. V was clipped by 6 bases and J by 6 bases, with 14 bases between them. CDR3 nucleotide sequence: TGTGCCAGCAGACAGACAGGCAAGCATGGCTACACCTTC. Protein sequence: CASRQTGKHGYTF.

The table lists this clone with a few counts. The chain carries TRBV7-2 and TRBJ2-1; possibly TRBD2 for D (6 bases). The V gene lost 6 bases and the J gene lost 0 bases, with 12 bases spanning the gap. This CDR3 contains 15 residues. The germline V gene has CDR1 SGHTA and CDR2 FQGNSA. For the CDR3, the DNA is TGTGCCAGCAGTTCGACTAGAAGCTCCTACAATGAGCAGTTCTTC. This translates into CASSSTRSSYNEQFF. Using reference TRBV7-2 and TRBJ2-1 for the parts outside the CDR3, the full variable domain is GAGVSQSPSNKVTEKGKDVELRCDPISGHTALYWYRQSLGQGLEFLIYFQGNSAPDKSGLPSDRFSAERTGGSVSTLTIQRTQQEDSAVYLCASSSTRSSYNEQFFGPGTRLTVL.

The CDR3 nucleotides read TGTGCCAGCTCAGGGGCACAGGGGGCAAACTATGGCTACACCTTC. Amino acids: CASSGAQGANYGYTF. J is TRBJ1-2 and V is TRBV18; 9 bases line up with TRBD1. CDR1 and CDR2 from the germline V gene are KGHSH and LQKENI. The CDR3 has 15 residues. The J segment lost 2 bases and the V segment lost 5 bases, leaving 6 bases of the junction unmatched.

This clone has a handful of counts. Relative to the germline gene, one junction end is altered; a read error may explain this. CDR3 protein: CASSRRTPGDREVSGYGSNF. As DNA, the CDR3 is TGCGCCAGCAGCCGTCGGACTCCGGGGGACAGGGAAGTCTCGGGCTATGGCTCCAACTTC. V is TRBV4-1 and J is TRBJ1-2, with 9 bases aligning to TRBD1. Germline CDR1 reads MGHRA; CDR2 reads YSYEKL. This CDR3 region has 20 residues.

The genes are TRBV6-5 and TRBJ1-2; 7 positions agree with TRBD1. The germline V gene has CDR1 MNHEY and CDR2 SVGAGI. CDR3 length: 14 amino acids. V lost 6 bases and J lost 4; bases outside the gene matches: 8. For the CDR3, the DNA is TGTGCCAGCAGCCTAGGCCAGGGGGTCTATGGCTACACCTTC. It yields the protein CASSLGQGVYGYTF.